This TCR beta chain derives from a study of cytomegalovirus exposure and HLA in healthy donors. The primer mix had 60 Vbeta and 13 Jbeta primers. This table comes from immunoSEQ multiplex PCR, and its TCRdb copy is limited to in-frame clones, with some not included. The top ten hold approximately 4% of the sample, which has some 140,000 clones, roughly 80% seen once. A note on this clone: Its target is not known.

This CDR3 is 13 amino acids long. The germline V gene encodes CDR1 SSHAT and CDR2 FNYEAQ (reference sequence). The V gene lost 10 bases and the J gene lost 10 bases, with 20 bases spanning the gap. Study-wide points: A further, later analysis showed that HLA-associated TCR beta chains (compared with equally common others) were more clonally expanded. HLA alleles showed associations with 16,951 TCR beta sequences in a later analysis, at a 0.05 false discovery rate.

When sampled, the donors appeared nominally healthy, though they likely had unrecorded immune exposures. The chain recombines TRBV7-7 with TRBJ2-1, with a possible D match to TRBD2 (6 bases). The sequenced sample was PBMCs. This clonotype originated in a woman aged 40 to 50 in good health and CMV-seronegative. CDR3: CATGGTALTEQFF. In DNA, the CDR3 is TGTGCCACGGGCGGGACTGCTCTTACAGAGCAGTTCTTC.